The subject of this entry is one T cell receptor beta chain. This receptor's antigen is unknown. No base quality values were provided; no much bigger clone lies one nucleotide off. The CDR3, from cysteine to phenylalanine, totals 14 residues. The entry retains the CDR3 DNA only, 42 bases that are in frame from base 1. The germline V gene gives CDR1 as MNHEY and CDR2 as SVGAGI. V and J are truncated by 4 bases and 5 bases respectively, leaving an intervening sequence of 12 bases. Libraries were built with the immunoSEQ multiplex PCR assay. For the multiplex PCR, a mixture combining 60 forward primers for TCR Vbeta segments and 13 reverse primers for TCR Jbeta segments was used. A multiplex PCR assay on genomic DNA amplified the CDR3 region of rearranged TCR beta genes. Amplified TCR beta libraries were sequenced as 87-base-pair reads on the Illumina HiSeq System. Processing in the source paper ran as follows. Across the roughly 670 repertoires, a later analysis counted approximately 83 million unique TCR beta chains, 8.5 million to 12 million of which were shared by at least two donors. To remove PCR and sequencing errors, raw reads were error-corrected and collapsed into unique sequences using a nearest-neighbor algorithm that merged closely related sequences. To assign V, D and J gene segments, CDR3 sequences were aligned to IMGT reference sequences. Each retained sequence needed at least a six-nucleotide match to both a V gene segment and a J gene segment. Rearrangements were classified as productive when the CDR3 lacked stop codons and remained in frame with V and J, and all other rearrangements were classified as non-productive. Following IMGT convention, CDR3 was defined as the stretch from the second conserved V-encoded cysteine to the conserved J-encoded phenylalanine. Sequences without an unambiguous match to a single V gene segment were excluded from the earlier analysis of about 630 of the donors. An earlier analysis of 587 of the donors classified V segments as functional when productive rearrangements were above 56.7% and as segregating when the standard deviation between donors was above 5%. A statistical classification framework was built to diagnose cytomegalovirus status from the catalog of TCR beta chain sequences. V and J gene assignment, in a later analysis, came from comparing TCR nucleotide sequences with IMGT/GENE-DB human TR gene sequences. A later analysis assigned CDR3 sequences and most-parsimonious VDJ recombination scenarios with the TCRdist pipeline. In a later analysis, each TCR beta chain was defined by its CDR3 amino acid sequence together with its V-gene family, and reads without a unique V-gene family were excluded. To address suspected cross-contamination and a sequencing artifact, a later analysis removed approximately 590 highly shared, low-generation-probability nucleotide sequences. For each public chain, a later analysis derived a clonal expansion index from normalized ranks of inferred template counts within each repertoire. In a later analysis, generation probabilities were computed with a VDJ recombination model fitted to out-of-frame rearrangements, and the resulting probabilities were checked against IGoR. In a later analysis, TCR-TCR, TCR-HLA and TCR-CMV co-occurrence was scored with hypergeometric tests, and a repertoire-size bias correction was applied to TCR pairs. A later analysis estimated false discovery rates by permuting HLA or CMV assignments 20 times. In a later analysis, co-occurring TCRs were grouped with DBSCAN, and TCRdist sequence similarity was added when clustering was performed within HLA-allele-positive subsets. Repertoires with fewer than 30,000 or more than 120,000 public chains were left out of co-occurrence clustering, as were a few repertoires with anomalous nucleotide sharing. Sourced from immuneACCESS, this table was stored by TCRdb with only in-frame sequences that have V and J called. A share of the clones is absent; for the studies checked, an unresolved V gene accounts for under half, and the remainder has no known explanation. V and J calls and clone size are as listed in that table; D and trimming were resolved from the DNA. Present in this sample are 180,000 or so clones, 75% to 90% of which were seen just once. Of the sample, around 1.4% is held by the ten largest clones.

The data originate from a study of cytomegalovirus exposure and HLA in healthy donors (dated by TCRdb to the late 2010s). General notes on the study: According to an earlier analysis of several hundred of the donors, about 190 million T cells yielded 117 million unique TCR beta sequences and approximately 300 Gb of sequence data. Roughly 300 gigabases of sequencing data and 75 million to 85 million unique TCR sequences made up an early release that covered about 640 HLA-typed donors. Of the 398 genotyped donors, 65% to 90% fell in the genetic ancestry cluster associated with self-reported Caucasian donors. The study aimed to test whether signatures of past pathogen exposure could be identified by cataloging public T cell receptors. The study used immunosequencing to profile the T cell repertoires of approximately 690 subjects and linked those repertoires to cytomegalovirus serostatus. A separate validation cohort of over a hundred different subjects was used in addition to the 666-subject first cohort. To predict cytomegalovirus infection status, the study brought together high-throughput TCR immunosequencing, statistical association of individual TCRs with disease status, and machine learning. In a later analysis, previously published TCR beta repertoires from several hundred donors were re-analyzed and high-resolution HLA genotyping was added so that TCR occurrence patterns could be studied. The later analysis used no new phenotypic data to find candidate immune exposures, relying instead on TCR beta sequences and their occurrence across donors. An earlier analysis of roughly 580 of the donors used high-throughput TCR beta sequencing to judge whether each TCR beta V gene segment behaved as functional or pseudogenic. Alongside the repertoire data, information on donor age, sex, ethnicity and CMV serostatus was compiled. Genome-wide SNP genotypes for about 60% of the roughly 700 donors were used in a later genetic analysis, which treated that subset as a discovery cohort. Every repertoire in the discovery cohort had been generated on one and the same sequencing platform. HLA typing covered class I and class II loci at four-digit resolution. Typing coverage varied by locus: about 629-640 donors for A, B, C, DRB1 and DQB1; approximately 500 for DQA1; some 610 for DPA1; approximately 490 for DPB1. Roughly 5 DR-DQ haplotypes were handled as single units for association and clustering because linkage in the cohort was strong. Among 350 to 400 genotyped donors of the cohort, an average of roughly 240,000 unique TCR beta nucleotide sequences were sequenced per donor, approximately 20% of them non-productive.

The cohort was made up of 500 to 850 healthy bone marrow donors. At the time of sampling, every cohort member was nominally healthy, though immune exposures that went unrecorded were likely present. The donor was CMV seropositive and was included in the group of 300 or so seropositive cohort members. Each donor provided a peripheral blood sample, and peripheral blood mononuclear cells were used for TCR beta sequencing. The Qiagen DNeasy Blood Extraction Kit was used to extract genomic DNA from the blood cell samples. General conclusions and limits of the study: Some IMGT-functional V segments, including TRBV6-2 and TRBV6-3, could not be told apart with the 87-base-pair reads, so those segments were excluded. An earlier analysis of around 540 of the donors showed that most TCR beta V segments appeared in productive rearrangements either about 87% or about 30% of the time, which broadly matched IMGT annotations. In a later analysis, HLA-associated TCR beta chains were found to be more clonally expanded and to have lower generation probabilities than equally common non-associated chains. According to a later analysis, parvovirus B19, influenza, CMV and Epstein-Barr virus appeared linked to several top co-occurrence clusters. The authors suggested that the approach could potentially be generalized to other disease states and immunological phenotypes. According to a later analysis, most CMV-associated TCR beta chains appeared to be HLA-restricted, and the HLA associations seemed to be driven largely by CMV exposure. A total of some 180 TCR beta chains were listed by the study as associated with cytomegalovirus. Around 16 rarely observed V segments, including chromosome 9 orphons, were excluded from the earlier analysis of 550 to 700 of the donors because counts were too low. Because some donors lacked HLA typing at each locus, the association tests relied only on the typed subset. Roughly uniform sequencing depth across donors was assumed in presence/absence analyses, although this assumption may not hold. A group of highly shared sequence variants was considered likely to be a technical artifact of the sequencing pipeline. Three of the identified cytomegalovirus-associated TCR beta chains were confirmed in vitro to be specific for cytomegalovirus antigens. A further reported finding was that TCR beta sequences accurately predicted the HLA-A and HLA-B alleles for most subjects in the first cohort. Cytomegalovirus status was reported to be diagnosed by the classifier with high specificity and sensitivity in both the original and validation cohorts. Correlated functional status among segregating V segments might reflect linkage disequilibrium, but an unknown experimental factor could not be ruled out. Assigning TCR associations to individual alleles was difficult when HLA alleles, especially DR and DQ, strongly co-occurred. A later genetic analysis reported fewer N-insertions in productive TCRs among donors in an Asian-associated ancestry cluster than the roughly 700-donor mean. For the cohort, immune exposure information was limited to CMV serostatus. At a false discovery rate of 0.05, a later analysis linked approximately 18,000 TCR beta sequences to specific HLA alleles. According to a later analysis, TCR association rates differed among HLA loci, with DRB1 alleles showing the most associated TCRs and HLA-C alleles showing the fewest. In this cohort, only TCR beta chains were sequenced, and detectable features were limited by the absence of alpha or paired-chain data. Most TCR sequences were observed very rarely across donors, whereas some public TCRs were present in many individuals. A later genetic analysis associated a missense DCLRE1C variant with V-gene and J-gene trimming of TCR beta chains, and an independent cohort replicated the association.

The receptor was isolated from a girl aged 10-17 years in good health and CMV-seropositive. Sequenced sample: PBMCs. The chain was built from TRBV6-5 and TRBJ1-5; perhaps TRBD1 is the D gene, with 6 bases matching. The CDR3 loop reads CASSLDRGYQPQHF. At the DNA level, the sequence is TGTGCCAGCAGTTTGGACAGAGGGTATCAGCCCCAGCATTTT.